This TCR beta chain was documented in a study of T cells after yellow fever vaccination. Study outcomes and limitations: The booster saw the reappearance of most primary-vaccination clones (around 96% CD4, 88% CD8).

In this sample, this clonotype turned up a few times. Its specificity is not known. The CDR3 extends over 13 amino acids. CDR1 SGHTA and CDR2 FQGTGA come from the germline V gene. Trimming shortened V by 5 bases and J by 3 bases, and 10 bases separated the two germline ends. TCRdb itself ran the 5' RACE reads through MiXCR, one entry per CDR3 protein. The sample lists 610,000 or so distinct CDR3 sequences, roughly an eighth seen once, with approximately 15% in the top ten. The chain combines TRBV7-3 with TRBJ1-1; possible D gene TRBD1, 5 bases. The sequence was obtained from a man aged 25-45 years who received the YFV17D yellow fever vaccine. Specimen: PBMCs, collected on the day of the yellow fever booster vaccination. In DNA, the CDR3 is TGTGCCAGCAGCCGGCGGGGGGACACTGAAGCTTTCTTT. It specifies CASSRRGDTEAFF.